This TCR beta chain was captured in a study of blood T cells in healthy people across ages. Next came a second PCR, run for about 7 to 12 cycles, which used a sample-barcoded 5' primer along with a J-beta primer mix. Using its own MiXCR run on the 5' RACE reads, TCRdb lists one record per CDR3 protein. The table shows 1.5 million to 2 million distinct CDR3 sequences, with over 25% occurring only once. Notes on this clonotype: Its antigen is not identified.

The length of the CDR3 is 15 residues. The V and J ends lost 5 bases and 9 bases, in that order; junction bases with no gene match: 11. Germline assignment: CDR1 SGHAT and CDR2 FQNNGV. General observations from the study: Across samples, TCR beta diversity tracked strongly with naive T cell percentage.

This clonotype originated in a woman in her 30s in good health. This chain links TRBV11-2 with TRBJ2-7; 12 bases align to TRBD2. Sequencing used blood. CDR3 amino acids: CASSRWTSGNRRQYF. The DNA for the CDR3 is TGTGCCAGCAGCCGATGGACTAGCGGGAATCGTCGGCAGTACTTC.